A single sample gave rise to the 2 T cell receptor beta chains below, sequenced in a study of Graves' ophthalmopathy and Graves' hyperthyroidism. Beta-chain TCR CDR3 regions were amplified from RNA transcripts. After a first-round RT-PCR with HTBI primers, a second-round multiplex PCR was run. TCRdb re-derived calls from the multiplex PCR reads in MiXCR, one entry per CDR3 protein. The sample has about 700,000 distinct CDR3 sequences, roughly two fifths seen once. The sample taken for sequencing was peripheral blood. These receptors all stem from an adult man with Graves' ophthalmopathy.

This clonotype was seen once. Being one base from a much bigger clone, this may be a read error. The V gene is TRBV7-2, the J gene TRBJ2-7, with 12 nucleotides matching TRBD2. The germline V gene has CDR1 SGHTA and CDR2 FQGNSA. CDR3 length equals 16 residues. V gave up 8 bases and J gave up 5 bases; unmatched junction bases: 13. The CDR3 DNA reads as TGTGCCAGCGGCCTAATCCTAGCGGGGGGGATACACGAGCAGTACTTC. Its translation is CASGLILAGGIHEQYF.

Only a few counts were recorded for this clonotype. V usage is TRBV11-2 and J usage is TRBJ2-7, with D perhaps TRBD1 (6 bases). Germline CDR1 and CDR2: SGHAT and FQNNGV. The CDR3 is made up of 12 amino acids. The ends were cut back, 10 bases at V and 7 bases at J, with 17 bases in the middle. DNA of the CDR3: TGTGCCACCACAGGGACCCTGTCTGAGCAGTACTTC. Amino acid sequence: CATTGTLSEQYF.